This passage covers 29 T cell receptor beta chains from one sample sequenced in a study of CD8 T cells in ankylosing spondylitis. TCRdb fed the 5' RACE reads into MiXCR, producing one record per CDR3 protein. The sample has some 120,000 distinct CDR3 sequences, roughly 13% seen once. The material sequenced was blood, either unsorted or a sorted T cell fraction (not recorded which). Receptors originate from a female donor with ankylosing spondylitis or in good health (not recorded which).

The chain joins TRBV7-9 to TRBJ2-2, with 9 positions matching TRBD1. The CDR3 runs 16 residues. Trimming at V came to 5 bases and at J to 7 bases, leaving 11 bases not matched to a gene. Germline V gene lookup returns CDR1 SEHNR and CDR2 FQNEAQ (reference sequence). This CDR3 is CASSPPGQGGVGELFF. The CDR3 DNA reads as TGTGCCAGCAGCCCCCCGGGACAGGGAGGAGTCGGGGAGCTGTTTTTT.

This clonotype was seen repeatedly, ten times or more. The chain combines TRBV7-9 with TRBJ1-6, with 9 bases lining up with TRBD1. The CDR3 runs to 13 residues. Germline assignment: CDR1 SEHNR and CDR2 FQNEAQ (reference sequence). V was clipped by 3 bases and J by 11 bases; unmatched bases: 2. The CDR3 here is CASSLGTGPPLHF. Written as DNA, the CDR3 is TGTGCCAGCAGCTTGGGGACAGGGCCACCCCTCCACTTT.

This clonotype was seen a few times. The chain couples TRBV5-1 to TRBJ1-6; D ambiguous. Germline V gene lookup returns CDR1 SGHRS and CDR2 YFSETQ. CDR3 length: 16 residues. The V end lost 0 bases, the J end lost 7 bases, and 14 bases lay between the germline ends. CDR3 DNA sequence: TGCGCCAGCAGCTTGGGAGAGACAACCATCAATTCACCCCTCCACTTT. As protein: CASSLGETTINSPLHF.

In its sample, this clonotype was seen a few times. The chain links TRBV7-9 to TRBJ2-1; 7 nucleotides align to TRBD2. Trimming at V came to 5 bases and at J to 4 bases, leaving 11 bases not matched to a gene. Per the germline V gene, CDR1 is SEHNR and CDR2 is FQNEAQ (reference sequence). The CDR3 contains 16 residues. The CDR3 spells CASSPSGVAGYNEQFF. The CDR3 region has the DNA TGTGCCAGCAGCCCGTCGGGGGTAGCGGGTTACAATGAGCAGTTCTTC.

This clonotype appeared a few times. The genes are TRBV21-1 and TRBJ2-3; TRBD2 is the table's D call, not checked against the DNA. TRBV21-1 constitutes a pseudogene. The CDR3 contains 23 residues. CDR3 coding DNA: TGTGCCAGCAGCAAATTCCTTGGCGTACCGAGAAAAAAAGCGGAAGGGGGCGCAGATACGCAGTATTTT. It codes for CASSKFLGVPRKKAEGGADTQYF.

The J gene is TRBJ2-7, the V gene TRBV5-1, with TRBD1 matching 8 bases. CDR1 and CDR2 from the germline V gene are SGHRS and YFSETQ. The CDR3 spans 15 residues. J lost 0 bases, V lost 4 bases, and 6 bases had no gene match. CDR3 region: CASSLGTGASYEQYF. The CDR3 DNA is TGCGCCAGCAGCCTCGGGACAGGAGCCTCCTACGAGCAGTACTTC.

There are many counts of this clonotype. V usage is TRBV6-5 and J usage is TRBJ1-6; 7 bases match TRBD1. The CDR3 runs to 16 residues. Per germline, CDR1 MNHEY and CDR2 SVGAGI. Losses at the gene ends were 2 bases for V and 7 bases for J; bases not matched to a gene: 8. The CDR3 spells CASSYPVGTANSPLHF. The CDR3 region has the DNA TGTGCCAGCAGTTACCCGGTTGGGACAGCAAATTCACCCCTCCACTTT.

About this clonotype: A much more abundant neighbour one base away suggests this may be a read error. The chain employs TRBV20-1 and TRBJ1-5, with D possibly TRBD1 on 6 matching bases. Trimming stripped 3 bases from V and 6 bases from J, with 9 bases between. Germline loops: CDR1 DFQATT, CDR2 SNEGSKA (reference sequence). This CDR3 comprises 12 residues. CDR3 residues: CSASRGSQPQHF. CDR3 nucleotides: TGCAGTGCTAGCAGGGGCAGTCAGCCCCAGCATTTT.

The rearrangement links TRBV20-1 to TRBJ2-7; TRBD2 agrees at 9 bases. This CDR3 is 14 amino acids long. Trimming took 3 bases from V and 2 from J; bases not matched to a gene: 5. Germline assignment: CDR1 DFQATT and CDR2 SNEGSKA (reference sequence). The CDR3 region is CSARGVAGAYEQYF. The CDR3 DNA sequence: TGCAGTGCTAGGGGGGTAGCGGGAGCCTACGAGCAGTACTTC.

Points on this clonotype: An end of the junction does not agree with germline; a read error may underlie this. This chain connects TRBV5-5 to TRBJ2-3; D is perhaps TRBD2 (6 bases). The germline V gene encodes CDR1 SGHKS and CDR2 YYEKEE (reference sequence). The CDR3 is 16 residues long. The DNA for the CDR3 is TGTACCAGCAGCACCGGGACTGCCTCCCCCACAGATACGCAGTATTTT. Its translation is CTSSTGTASPTDTQYF.

In its sample, this clonotype was seen a few times. The genes are TRBV9 and TRBJ2-2; D gene uncertain. Germline CDR1 and CDR2: SGDLS and YYNGEE. V was pared by 3 bases and J by 6 bases, with 18 bases between. This CDR3 spans 16 amino acids. CDR3 in amino acids: CASSASGRKTAGELFF. The CDR3 DNA follows: TGTGCCAGCAGCGCGTCCGGCCGAAAAACCGCCGGGGAGCTGTTTTTT.

A few counts support this clonotype. V is TRBV6-1 and J is TRBJ2-7; 13 nucleotides match TRBD2. Losses at the gene ends were 6 bases for V and 0 bases for J; bases not matched to a gene: 8. From germline, CDR1 is MNHNS and CDR2 SASEGT. This CDR3 is built from 17 residues. In nucleotides, the CDR3 is TGTGCCAGCAGCTCGGGGACTAGCGGGATCCTCTCCTACGAGCAGTACTTC. Its translation: CASSSGTSGILSYEQYF.

In its sample, this clonotype was seen a few times. The chain's CDR3 is CASSLGPSQYF. The CDR3 region has the DNA TGTGCCAGCAGCTTGGGACCGAGCCAGTACTTC. The V gene is TRBV5-6, the J gene TRBJ2-5; D remains unclear. CDR1 and CDR2 (germline): SGHDT, YYEEEE. Trimming cost V 0 bases and J 10 bases, with 7 bases left between them. CDR3 size: 11 residues.

This clonotype was picked up many times. This sequence joins TRBV29-1 and TRBJ2-3; no clear D. The CDR3 is 12 amino acids. The V end lost 7 bases, the J end lost 5 bases, and 13 bases lay between the germline ends. Germline V lookup: CDR1 SQVTM, CDR2 ANQGSEA. The CDR3 coding sequence is TGCAGCGGCCACTTGTCTGGAGATACGCAGTATTTT. This gives the protein CSGHLSGDTQYF.

The chain employs TRBV5-1 and TRBJ1-6; 9 nucleotides line up with TRBD1. This CDR3 has 14 amino acids. The J segment lost 10 bases and the V segment lost 4 bases, leaving 6 bases of the junction unmatched. The V gene's germline CDR1 is SGHRS and CDR2 YFSETQ. Here the CDR3 reads CASSLGQGGSPLHF. CDR3 nucleotide sequence: TGCGCCAGCAGCCTGGGACAGGGAGGGTCACCCCTCCACTTT.

The genes are TRBV7-8 and TRBJ2-5; 9 positions agree with TRBD2. The J segment lost 2 bases and the V segment lost 8 bases, leaving 9 bases of the junction unmatched. Germline CDR1 and CDR2: SGHVS and FQNEAQ. The CDR3 length is 15 residues. The CDR3 reads CASRLGSGRQETQYF. The CDR3 region has the DNA TGTGCCAGCCGCCTGGGTAGCGGGAGACAAGAGACCCAGTACTTC.

The sample holds many counts of this clonotype. V and J are TRBV7-3 and TRBJ2-1, with 7 nucleotides matching TRBD2. J lost 8 bases, V lost 5 bases, and 6 bases had no gene match. This CDR3 spans 13 amino acids. Looked up from germline, CDR1 is SGHTA and CDR2 is FQGTGA. In nucleotides, the CDR3 is TGTGCCAGCAGCCTTCGGGGGAGGGATGAGCAGTTCTTC. Amino acids: CASSLRGRDEQFF.

Many counts were recorded for this clonotype. The chain has TRBV10-3 and TRBJ2-3; 7 nucleotides line up with TRBD2. CDR1 is ENHRY and CDR2 is SYGVKD in the germline V gene. CDR3 length: 14 amino acids. The ends lost 11 bases at V and 2 bases at J; junction bases unmatched: 10. CDR3 amino acids: CACRGRLNTDTQYF. The CDR3 nucleotides are TGTGCCTGCCGCGGGAGACTCAACACAGATACGCAGTATTTT.

This clonotype was seen a handful of times. The rearrangement links TRBV19 to TRBJ1-2; D ambiguous. Germline lookup yields CDR1 LNHDA and CDR2 SQIVND (reference sequence). V was pared by 5 bases and J by 7 bases, with 17 bases between. There are 14 residues in the CDR3. The CDR3 is CASSVDGAWGGYTF. The CDR3 DNA is TGTGCCAGTAGTGTGGACGGCGCTTGGGGTGGCTACACCTTC.

This chain joins TRBV10-3 and TRBJ2-1; 8 positions agree with TRBD2. Per the germline V gene, CDR1 is ENHRY and CDR2 is SYGVKD. J gave up 4 bases and V 6 bases, and 8 bases lay outside the gene matches. The CDR3 extends over 15 amino acids. In nucleotides, the CDR3 is TGTGCCATCAGCGGGGGGGCGCCCGGTTACAATGAGCAGTTCTTC. Translated: CAISGGAPGYNEQFF.

CDR3 amino acids: CASSQAVNTEAFF. The CDR3, as DNA: TGTGCCAGTAGCCAGGCAGTGAACACTGAAGCTTTCTTT. This chain uses TRBV19 with TRBJ1-1; D unclear. The germline V gene has CDR1 LNHDA and CDR2 SQIVND (reference sequence). This CDR3 has 13 residues. Trimming left V 6 bases short and J 0 bases short, with 8 bases between. Variable domain in full (rest from reference TRBV19 and TRBJ1-1): DGGITQSPKYLFRKEGQNVTLSCEQNLNHDAMYWYRQDPGQGLRLIYYSQIVNDFQKGDIAEGYSVSREKKESFPLTVTSAQKNPTAFYLCASSQAVNTEAFFGQGTRLTVV.

This clonotype appeared many times. This chain links TRBV5-6 with TRBJ2-7; TRBD1 matches at 9 bases. V shed 2 bases and J 5 bases; nucleotides not matched to a gene: 8. CDR1 is SGHDT and CDR2 is YYEEEE in the germline V gene. The CDR3 runs to 15 residues. The CDR3 region is CASSLPGTGSNEQYF. The CDR3 bases are TGTGCCAGCAGCTTACCCGGGACAGGGAGCAACGAGCAGTACTTC.

At least ten counts were recorded for this clonotype. This chain joins TRBV12-3 or TRBV12-4 and TRBJ2-1; TRBD1 aligns across 10 bases. This CDR3 has 20 amino acids. V lost 6 bases and J lost 3; bases outside the gene matches: 20. CDR3 loop: CASRHRQGALELSYYNEQFF. CDR3 coding DNA: TGTGCCAGCAGGCACAGACAGGGGGCGTTGGAATTAAGTTACTACAATGAGCAGTTCTTC.

J is TRBJ2-7 and V is TRBV15; TRBD2 aligns across 10 bases. V was pared by 0 bases and J by 3 bases, with 11 bases of the junction left unmatched. The CDR3 contains 18 residues. The V gene's germline CDR1 is LNHNV and CDR2 YYDKDF (reference sequence). The CDR3 is CATSRDRSTSGWYYEQYF. Here the CDR3 DNA reads TGTGCCACCAGCAGAGATCGATCGACTAGCGGGTGGTACTACGAGCAGTACTTC.

This clonotype appeared a single time. This chain connects TRBV5-4 to TRBJ2-1; 10 nucleotides line up with TRBD2. The CDR3 contains 17 residues. Losses at the gene ends were 0 bases for V and 4 bases for J; bases not matched to a gene: 7. From germline, CDR1 is SGHNT and CDR2 YYREEE (reference sequence). CDR3 bases: TGTGCCAGCAGCTTGGGGATTCTAGCGGGGGAGTACAATGAGCAGTTCTTC. Protein product: CASSLGILAGEYNEQFF.

This chain uses TRBV27 with TRBJ2-1, with 12 bases lining up with TRBD1. The CDR3 has 12 amino acids. V dropped 6 bases and J dropped 15; count of bases not matched to a gene: 6. Germline values: CDR1 MNHEY, CDR2 SMNVEV (reference sequence). The CDR3 DNA reads TGTGCCAGCAGATCCGGGACAGGGGGCCCGTTCTTC. This codes for CASRSGTGGPFF.

This clonotype was seen only a few times. The chain has TRBV18 and TRBJ2-7; D may be TRBD2 (5 bases). Looked up from germline, CDR1 is KGHSH and CDR2 is LQKENI. The CDR3 consists of 16 residues. V lost 3 bases and J lost 3, with 18 bases in between. CDR3 sequence: CASSPPLTRDFYEQYF. In DNA, the CDR3 is TGTGCCAGCTCACCGCCATTGACGAGGGATTTCTACGAGCAGTACTTC.

This clonotype has ten or more counts. The CDR3 is CASSLGGQGTSEQFF. The CDR3 nucleotides read TGTGCCAGCAGTTTAGGGGGACAGGGAACGTCTGAGCAGTTCTTC. V gene TRBV12-3 or TRBV12-4 combines with J gene TRBJ2-1; 9 nucleotides match TRBD1. The CDR3 is 15 amino acids. V trimming: 1 base; J trimming: 9 bases; junction bases outside the gene matches: 7.

The V and J genes are TRBV5-1 and TRBJ1-1, with D uncertain. Per the germline V gene, CDR1 is SGHRS and CDR2 is YFSETQ. The CDR3 has 14 amino acids. V was trimmed by 4 bases and J by 1 base, leaving 11 bases between them. This chain's CDR3 is CASSLFGANTEAFF. In DNA, the CDR3 is TGCGCCAGCAGCCTGTTCGGAGCGAACACTGAAGCTTTCTTT. The whole variable domain, filled in from reference TRBV5-1 and TRBJ1-1, reads KAGVTQTPRYLIKTRGQQVTLSCSPISGHRSVSWYQQTPGQGLQFLFEYFSETQRNKGNFPGRFSGRQFSNSRSEMNVSTLELGDSALYLCASSLFGANTEAFFGQGTRLTVV.